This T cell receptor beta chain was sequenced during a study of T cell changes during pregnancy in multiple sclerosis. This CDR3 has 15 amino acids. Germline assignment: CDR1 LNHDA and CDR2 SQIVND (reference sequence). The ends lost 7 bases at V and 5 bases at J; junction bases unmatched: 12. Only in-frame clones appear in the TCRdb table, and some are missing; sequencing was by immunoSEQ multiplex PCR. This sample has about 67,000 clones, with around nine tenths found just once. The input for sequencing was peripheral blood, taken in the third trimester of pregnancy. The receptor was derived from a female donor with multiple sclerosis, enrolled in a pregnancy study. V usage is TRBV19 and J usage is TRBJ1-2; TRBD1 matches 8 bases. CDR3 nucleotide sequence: TGTGCCAGTACCACGACCGGGACAGGCGTTTATGGCTACACCTTC. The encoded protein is CASTTTGTGVYGYTF.